This T cell receptor (beta chain) was recovered during a study of blood T cell repertoires in COVID-19. In the study overall: The United States, Italy and Spain provided the acute and convalescent COVID-19 samples.

This CDR3 contains 13 residues. CDR1 and CDR2 (germline): KGHSH, LQKENI. The germline V and J ends were trimmed by 3 bases and 4 bases, with 10 bases remaining between them. Authors' analysis steps: Scientists estimated how many nucleated cells there were by amplifying reference gene primers. Sequencing used immunoSEQ multiplex PCR; TCRdb keeps in-frame clones, though not all of them. The V and J calls and clone size were taken over from that table, and D and trimming were inferred from the DNA. The sample has tens of thousands of clones, around four fifths seen once. Material for sequencing was peripheral blood. The sequence was collected from a woman aged 60-70 years with acute or convalescent COVID-19. The V gene is TRBV18, the J gene TRBJ2-7, with TRBD2 as a possible D gene (6 bases). The CDR3 DNA reads TGTGCCAGCTCACCCACTAGCAAGTACGAGCAGTACTTC. Translating gives CASSPTSKYEQYF.